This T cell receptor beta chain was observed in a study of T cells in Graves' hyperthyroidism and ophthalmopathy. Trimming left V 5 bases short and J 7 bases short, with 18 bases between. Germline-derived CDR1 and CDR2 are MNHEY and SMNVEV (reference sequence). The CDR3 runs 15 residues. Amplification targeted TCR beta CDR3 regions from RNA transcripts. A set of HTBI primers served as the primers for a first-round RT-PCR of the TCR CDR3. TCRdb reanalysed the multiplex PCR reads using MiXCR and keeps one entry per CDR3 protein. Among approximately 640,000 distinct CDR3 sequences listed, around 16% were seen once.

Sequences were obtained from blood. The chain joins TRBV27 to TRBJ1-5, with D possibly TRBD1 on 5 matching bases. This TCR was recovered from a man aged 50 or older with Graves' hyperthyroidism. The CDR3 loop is CASSPRSGQGQPQHF. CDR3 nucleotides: TGTGCCAGCAGTCCTCGTTCAGGGCAAGGGCAGCCCCAGCATTTT.